These T cell receptor beta chains were read from a single sample in a study of cytomegalovirus exposure and HLA in healthy donors. Using immunoSEQ multiplex PCR, the repertoire was profiled, and TCRdb retains in-frame clones only, with some absent. The table has 150,000 to 200,000 clones, 87% seen once. The sequencing sample was made of PBMCs. These TCRs come from a boy aged 2 to 9 in good health and CMV-seronegative. CDR3s include the opening cysteine and the closing phenylalanine or tryptophan. The D gene is left open where the match is weak. Not every row has a clone size; where given, it reads once, few, many or a size class.

abundance: NA; v_gene: TRBV6-1; d_gene: TRBD1; j_gene: TRBJ1-2; CDR3nt: TGTGCCAGCAGCCCCGGACAGGGGGGAAACTATGGCTACACCTTC; CDR3aa: CASSPGQGGNYGYTF
abundance: NA; v_gene: TRBV6-5; d_gene: TRBD1; j_gene: TRBJ2-7; CDR3nt: TGTGCCAGCAGTTACTCGGGGACAGGGGCCTGGGAGCAGTACTTC; CDR3aa: CASSYSGTGAWEQYF
abundance: NA; v_gene: TRBV9; d_gene: NA; j_gene: TRBJ2-3; CDR3nt: TGTGCCAGCAGCGTACTCGGGTTGAGCACAGATACGCAGTATTTT; CDR3aa: CASSVLGLSTDTQYF
abundance: NA; v_gene: TRBV13; d_gene: TRBD2; j_gene: TRBJ2-3; CDR3nt: TGTGCCAGCAGTTCTACGCCGGGACTAGCACCAGATACGCAGTATTTT; CDR3aa: CASSSTPGLAPDTQYF
abundance: NA; v_gene: TRBV10-2; d_gene: TRBD1; j_gene: TRBJ1-4; CDR3nt: TGCGCCACCGGGACAGGGAATGAAAAACTGTTTTTT; CDR3aa: CATGTGNEKLFF
abundance: NA; v_gene: TRBV7-9; d_gene: NA; j_gene: TRBJ2-3; CDR3nt: TGTGCCAGCAGCTCCCACACAGATACGCAGTATTTT; CDR3aa: CASSSHTDTQYF
abundance: NA; v_gene: TRBV9; d_gene: TRBD2; j_gene: TRBJ2-7; CDR3nt: TGTGCCAGCAGCAAAGGGACTATCTCCTACGAGCAGTACTTC; CDR3aa: CASSKGTISYEQYF
abundance: NA; v_gene: TRBV19; d_gene: NA; j_gene: TRBJ1-1; CDR3nt: TGTGCCAGTAGTACCGCCCCGGGACACCTGGACACTGAAGCTTTCTTT; CDR3aa: CASSTAPGHLDTEAFF
abundance: NA; v_gene: TRBV9; d_gene: TRBD1; j_gene: TRBJ1-2; CDR3nt: TGTGCCAGCGTAGGTCGGACAGGGGAAGAAGGGATCTATGGCTACACCTTC; CDR3aa: CASVGRTGEEGIYGYTF
abundance: NA; v_gene: TRBV7-9; d_gene: NA; j_gene: TRBJ2-1; CDR3nt: TGTGCCAGCAGCTCCATTGGGGGCCCAAGAGGCAATGAGCAGTTCTTC; CDR3aa: CASSSIGGPRGNEQFF
abundance: NA; v_gene: TRBV5-8; d_gene: NA; j_gene: TRBJ2-3; CDR3nt: TGTGCCAGCAGCTTACGGACAGATCTCACAGATACGCAGTATTTT; CDR3aa: CASSLRTDLTDTQYF
abundance: once; v_gene: TRBV5-4; d_gene: TRBD2; j_gene: TRBJ2-5; CDR3nt: TGTGCCAGCAGCTTGGGGGGGACTAACCAAGAGACCCAGTACTTC; CDR3aa: CASSLGGTNQETQYF
abundance: NA; v_gene: TRBV27; d_gene: TRBD1; j_gene: TRBJ1-4; CDR3nt: TGTGCCAGCAGTCTCGGACAGGGGGCGACTAATGAAAAACTGTTTTTT; CDR3aa: CASSLGQGATNEKLFF
abundance: NA; v_gene: TRBV29-1; d_gene: NA; j_gene: TRBJ1-1; CDR3nt: TGCAGCGTAGGAACCAGGCCAAGCACTGAAGCTTTCTTT; CDR3aa: CSVGTRPSTEAFF
abundance: NA; v_gene: TRBV7-9; d_gene: TRBD1; j_gene: TRBJ2-2; CDR3nt: TGTGCCAGCAGCTTAAGGGGAACACAGGGGAGGAACACCGGGGAGCTGTTTTTT; CDR3aa: CASSLRGTQGRNTGELFF
abundance: few; v_gene: TRBV5-4; d_gene: NA; j_gene: TRBJ2-5; CDR3nt: TGTGCCAGCAGCTCTGGGCCGGAACGTTACTTC; CDR3aa: CASSSGPERYF
abundance: NA; v_gene: TRBV9; d_gene: NA; j_gene: TRBJ2-2; CDR3nt: TGTGCCAGCAGCGCGGGGGGCCCCCCCGGGGAGCTGTTTTTT; CDR3aa: CASSAGGPPGELFF
abundance: NA; v_gene: TRBV5-1; d_gene: TRBD1; j_gene: TRBJ1-1; CDR3nt: TGCGCCAGCAGCTTGGACAGGGGGGGCACTGAAGCTTTCTTT; CDR3aa: CASSLDRGGTEAFF
abundance: NA; v_gene: TRBV5-4; d_gene: NA; j_gene: TRBJ2-5; CDR3nt: TGTGCCCTACGACGCGGAGACCAAGAGACCCAGTACTTC; CDR3aa: CALRRGDQETQYF
abundance: NA; v_gene: TRBV7-8; d_gene: TRBD2; j_gene: TRBJ2-7; CDR3nt: TGTGCCAGCAGCCTGACTAGCGGGAGCCCTCAGTTCGAGCAGTACTTC; CDR3aa: CASSLTSGSPQFEQYF
abundance: NA; v_gene: TRBV6-6; d_gene: TRBD2; j_gene: TRBJ2-3; CDR3nt: TGTGCCAGCAGTTCCTACGGACTAGCGGGAAGGGATACGCAGTATTTT; CDR3aa: CASSSYGLAGRDTQYF
abundance: NA; v_gene: TRBV14; d_gene: NA; j_gene: TRBJ2-7; CDR3nt: TGTGCCAGCAGCCTACCCGGGACACATACCTACGAGCAGTACTTC; CDR3aa: CASSLPGTHTYEQYF
abundance: NA; v_gene: TRBV27; d_gene: TRBD2; j_gene: TRBJ2-1; CDR3nt: TGTGCCAGCAGTCCAAGGACTAGTTGGGATGAGCAGTTCTTC; CDR3aa: CASSPRTSWDEQFF
abundance: NA; v_gene: TRBV12-5; d_gene: NA; j_gene: TRBJ1-1; CDR3nt: TGTGCTAGTGCGAGCAAGGGGTCCACTGAAGCTTTCTTT; CDR3aa: CASASKGSTEAFF
abundance: NA; v_gene: TRBV20-1; d_gene: TRBD1; j_gene: TRBJ2-5; CDR3nt: TGCAGTGGAACAGGGGGCGAGACCCAGTACTTC; CDR3aa: CSGTGGETQYF
abundance: NA; v_gene: TRBV7-9; d_gene: NA; j_gene: TRBJ2-2; CDR3nt: TGTTCCAGCAGCTTAGCCGGCGGGGAGCTGTTTTTT; CDR3aa: CSSSLAGGELFF
abundance: NA; v_gene: TRBV4-2; d_gene: NA; j_gene: TRBJ2-5; CDR3nt: TGTGCCAGCAGCCAAGAGGCCCAGGCTATAAGGGAGCAGTACTTC; CDR3aa: CASSQEAQAIREQYF
abundance: NA; v_gene: TRBV2; d_gene: TRBD2; j_gene: TRBJ2-1; CDR3nt: TGTGCCAGCAGGAGGACTAGCGGGGGGGACAATGAGCAGTTCTTC; CDR3aa: CASRRTSGGDNEQFF
abundance: once; v_gene: TRBV28; d_gene: NA; j_gene: TRBJ1-2; CDR3nt: TGTGCCAGCAGTCTCGCTAACTATGGCTACACCTTC; CDR3aa: CASSLANYGYTF
abundance: once; v_gene: TRBV5-6; d_gene: NA; j_gene: TRBJ2-1; CDR3nt: TGTGCCAGCAGCTTGTACACAAAGACCTACAATGAGCAGTTCTTC; CDR3aa: CASSLYTKTYNEQFF
abundance: many; v_gene: TRBV6-1; d_gene: NA; j_gene: TRBJ2-1; CDR3nt: TGTGCCAGCAGTGAGAGGACAGACTACAATGAGCAGTTCTTC; CDR3aa: CASSERTDYNEQFF
abundance: once; v_gene: TRBV23-1; d_gene: NA; j_gene: TRBJ1-5; CDR3nt: TGCGCCAGCCCTGTCAGGGTCCTTGGCAATCAGCCCCAGCATTTT; CDR3aa: CASPVRVLGNQPQHF
abundance: NA; v_gene: TRBV14; d_gene: TRBD1; j_gene: TRBJ1-2; CDR3nt: TGTGCCAGCAGCCCCTCCGGGACAGGGTGGCAAGTTGGCTACACCTTC; CDR3aa: CASSPSGTGWQVGYTF
abundance: NA; v_gene: TRBV9; d_gene: TRBD1; j_gene: TRBJ2-7; CDR3nt: TGTGCCAGCAGCGTAGAGGCAGGGGGAGACGAGCAGTACTTC; CDR3aa: CASSVEAGGDEQYF
abundance: NA; v_gene: TRBV2; d_gene: TRBD2; j_gene: TRBJ2-1; CDR3nt: TGTGCCAGCAGTAGCGGGGTCAATGAGCAGTTCTTC; CDR3aa: CASSSGVNEQFF
abundance: NA; v_gene: TRBV23-1; d_gene: TRBD1; j_gene: TRBJ1-5; CDR3nt: TGCGCCAGCAGTCAAGTAAACAGGGGGCTCTATCAGCCCCAGCATTTT; CDR3aa: CASSQVNRGLYQPQHF
abundance: NA; v_gene: TRBV7-2; d_gene: NA; j_gene: TRBJ1-5; CDR3nt: TGTGCCAGCAGCGTCAGGGGATGGGACAATCAGCCCCAGCATTTT; CDR3aa: CASSVRGWDNQPQHF
abundance: NA; v_gene: TRBV7-6; d_gene: NA; j_gene: TRBJ1-1; CDR3nt: TGTGCCAGCAGCTTAGCGGAAGGGGCTGAAGCTTTCTTT; CDR3aa: CASSLAEGAEAFF
abundance: NA; v_gene: TRBV7-9; d_gene: TRBD2; j_gene: TRBJ2-5; CDR3nt: TGTGCCAGCAGCCAGACTAGCGGGAGTGAGACCCAGTACTTC; CDR3aa: CASSQTSGSETQYF
abundance: many; v_gene: TRBV4-1; d_gene: NA; j_gene: TRBJ2-1; CDR3nt: TGCGCCAGCAGCCACCCCAAACTTGAGCAGTTCTTC; CDR3aa: CASSHPKLEQFF
abundance: NA; v_gene: TRBV5-1; d_gene: TRBD2; j_gene: TRBJ2-5; CDR3nt: TGCGCCAGCAGCTTGGGTCCCAGCGGGACGGCCCAGTACTTC; CDR3aa: CASSLGPSGTAQYF
abundance: NA; v_gene: TRBV9; d_gene: TRBD2; j_gene: TRBJ2-1; CDR3nt: TGTGCCAGCAGCGTTAGCGGGGGGGTGTCCTACAATGAGCAGTTCTTC; CDR3aa: CASSVSGGVSYNEQFF
abundance: few; v_gene: TRBV4-1; d_gene: TRBD1; j_gene: TRBJ2-7; CDR3nt: TGCGCCAGCAGCCACACACTTGGGACAGTCGAGCAGTACTTC; CDR3aa: CASSHTLGTVEQYF
abundance: NA; v_gene: TRBV11-2; d_gene: TRBD1; j_gene: TRBJ1-2; CDR3nt: TGTGCCAGCAGCACCTGGACAGGGCCACTTAACTATGGCTACACCTTC; CDR3aa: CASSTWTGPLNYGYTF
abundance: NA; v_gene: TRBV6-1; d_gene: NA; j_gene: TRBJ2-3; CDR3nt: TGTGCCAGCAGTGCCGGGACACAAAGCACAGATACGCAGTATTTT; CDR3aa: CASSAGTQSTDTQYF
abundance: NA; v_gene: TRBV7-9; d_gene: NA; j_gene: TRBJ2-1; CDR3nt: TGTGCCAGCAGCTTAGATCAGGGGTTGCATGAGCAGTTCTTC; CDR3aa: CASSLDQGLHEQFF
abundance: NA; v_gene: TRBV7-9; d_gene: TRBD1; j_gene: TRBJ2-5; CDR3nt: TGTGCCAGCAGCCCATGGACAGGGGATGAGACCCAGTACTTC; CDR3aa: CASSPWTGDETQYF
abundance: NA; v_gene: TRBV19; d_gene: TRBD2; j_gene: TRBJ2-1; CDR3nt: TGTGCCACACTTCCGTCTACTAGCGGGATTTATGAGCAGTTCTTC; CDR3aa: CATLPSTSGIYEQFF
abundance: NA; v_gene: TRBV7-9; d_gene: NA; j_gene: TRBJ1-4; CDR3nt: TGTTCCAGCAGCCCGTTCGGGGATAATGAAAAACTGTTTTTT; CDR3aa: CSSSPFGDNEKLFF
abundance: NA; v_gene: TRBV6-5; d_gene: NA; j_gene: TRBJ1-1; CDR3nt: TGTGCCAGCAGTCGGGGTTGGAACACTGAAGCTTTCTTT; CDR3aa: CASSRGWNTEAFF
abundance: NA; v_gene: TRBV15; d_gene: NA; j_gene: TRBJ2-5; CDR3nt: TGTGCCACCAGCAGAGACACTAGTGGGGAGACCCAGTACTTC; CDR3aa: CATSRDTSGETQYF
abundance: NA; v_gene: TRBV5-4; d_gene: NA; j_gene: TRBJ2-7; CDR3nt: TGTGCCAGCAGCTTGGATTCTTGGCGGGGAGCCTACGAGCAGTACTTC; CDR3aa: CASSLDSWRGAYEQYF
abundance: NA; v_gene: TRBV5-1; d_gene: TRBD1; j_gene: TRBJ1-4; CDR3nt: TGCGCCAGCAGCTTCGGGCAGGGGGCCGAAAAACTGTTTTTT; CDR3aa: CASSFGQGAEKLFF
abundance: NA; v_gene: TRBV4-2; d_gene: NA; j_gene: TRBJ2-7; CDR3nt: TGTGCCAGCAGCCCCCTGTTTCTTCTCGAGCAGTACTTC; CDR3aa: CASSPLFLLEQYF
abundance: NA; v_gene: TRBV4-1; d_gene: TRBD2; j_gene: TRBJ2-5; CDR3nt: TGCGCCAGCAGACCGGGACTAGTCGTAGATACCCGGGAGACCCAGTACTTC; CDR3aa: CASRPGLVVDTRETQYF
abundance: once; v_gene: TRBV27; d_gene: NA; j_gene: TRBJ2-7; CDR3nt: TGTGCCAGCAGGCTGGGCAGGGCCAGCTCCTACGAGCAGTACTTC; CDR3aa: CASRLGRASSYEQYF
abundance: NA; v_gene: TRBV10-3; d_gene: TRBD1; j_gene: TRBJ2-3; CDR3nt: TGTGCCATCAGTGAGTGGGACAGGGGTGCAGATACGCAGTATTTT; CDR3aa: CAISEWDRGADTQYF
abundance: NA; v_gene: TRBV5-1; d_gene: TRBD2; j_gene: TRBJ2-1; CDR3nt: TGCGCCAGCAGCGCAACCGGGACTAGCATCAATGAGCAGTTCTTC; CDR3aa: CASSATGTSINEQFF
abundance: NA; v_gene: TRBV6-6; d_gene: NA; j_gene: TRBJ2-1; CDR3nt: TGTGCCAGCAGTTTACAGTCCTCCTACAATGAGCAGTTCTTC; CDR3aa: CASSLQSSYNEQFF
abundance: NA; v_gene: TRBV29-1; d_gene: TRBD2; j_gene: TRBJ2-4; CDR3nt: TGCAGCGCTGGGGGGAGGGAACGAAACATTCAGTACTTC; CDR3aa: CSAGGRERNIQYF